One and the same sample provided the 13 T cell receptor beta chains below, sequenced in a study of blood T cell repertoires in COVID-19. The repertoire was sequenced with immunoSEQ multiplex PCR; TCRdb's copy has only in-frame clones and lacks some. The data hold approximately 43,000 clones, with around 81% observed a single time. Sequenced input: peripheral blood. These receptors originate from a man in his forties or fifties with active or convalescent COVID-19.

The chain couples TRBV5-4 to TRBJ2-3; 12 nucleotides align to TRBD2. The junction had 6 bases not matched to a gene; V was cut back by 2 bases and J by 2 bases. Germline V gene data show CDR1 as SGHNT and CDR2 as YYREEE (reference sequence). The CDR3 is 17 residues long. The chain's CDR3 is CASSFRLAGAHTDTQYF. For the CDR3, the DNA is TGTGCCAGCAGCTTCCGACTAGCGGGAGCGCACACAGATACGCAGTATTTT.

This clone has only one observation. The chain has TRBV6-6 and TRBJ2-1; 7 bases line up with TRBD2. This CDR3 is 14 amino acids long. Germline CDR1 and CDR2: MNHNY and SVGAGI (reference sequence). V was pared by 6 bases and J by 3 bases, with 5 bases of the junction left unmatched. Here the CDR3 reads CASSPAGVYNEQFF. The CDR3 bases are TGTGCCAGCAGCCCCGCGGGGGTCTACAATGAGCAGTTCTTC.

The chain is built from TRBV3-1 (or the pseudogene TRBV3-2) and TRBJ1-1, with TRBD1 as a possible D gene (6 bases). The V gene's germline CDR1 is LGHDT and CDR2 YNNKEL (reference sequence). The CDR3 length is 17 residues. The V end was cut by 3 bases, the J end by 4 bases, with 21 bases between. CDR3: CASSQALGGRFGTEAFF. In DNA, the CDR3 is TGTGCCAGCAGCCAGGCCCTGGGGGGGCGTTTCGGCACTGAAGCTTTCTTT.

This chain links TRBV9 with TRBJ1-4, with D unclear. Trimming stripped 2 bases from V and 6 bases from J, with 14 bases between. The germline gives CDR1 SGDLS, CDR2 YYNGEE. This CDR3 is built from 15 residues. The CDR3 spells CASSVSGGRYEKLFF. Here the CDR3 DNA reads TGTGCCAGCAGCGTCTCAGGTGGTCGGTATGAAAAACTGTTTTTT.

This clone was picked up one time. The genes are TRBV29-1 and TRBJ2-1, with D tentatively TRBD1 (6 bases). This CDR3 region has 13 residues. Looked up from germline, CDR1 is SQVTM and CDR2 is ANQGSEA. V lost 4 bases and J lost 8, with 15 bases in between. The CDR3 DNA sequence: TGCAGCGTTGGGAACAGGGAAGGGCATGAGCAGTTCTTC. Translated, it gives CSVGNREGHEQFF.

CDR3 nucleotides: TGTGCCAGCAGTTTTACGGGAGGACTCTACAATGAGCAGTTCTTC. This encodes CASSFTGGLYNEQFF. The chain carries TRBV27 and TRBJ2-1, with 7 bases matching TRBD2. The CDR3 totals 15 residues. Germline CDR1 is MNHEY and CDR2 is SMNVEV (reference sequence). J gave up 3 bases and V 3 bases, and 5 bases lay outside the gene matches.

Only one count was recorded for this clone. The V gene is TRBV5-4, the J gene TRBJ2-5, with D perhaps TRBD2 (5 bases). V shed 4 bases and J shed 2 bases, with 9 bases lying between them. Germline V lookup: CDR1 SGHNT, CDR2 YYREEE (reference sequence). The CDR3 has 13 amino acids. The CDR3 sequence: CASSEDFQETQYF. The DNA of the CDR3 is TGTGCCAGCAGCGAGGACTTTCAAGAGACCCAGTACTTC.

The V call is TRBV19, the J call TRBJ2-5; TRBD1 agrees at 7 bases. The V and J ends lost 5 bases and 2 bases, in that order; junction bases with no gene match: 5. The CDR3 runs 14 residues. CDR1 and CDR2 (germline): LNHDA, SQIVND (reference sequence). In DNA form, the CDR3 reads TGTGCCAGTAGTGAACACAGGGGTCAAGAGACCCAGTACTTC. Translating gives CASSEHRGQETQYF. The full variable domain, in which reference TRBV19 and TRBJ2-5 provide the parts outside the CDR3, is DGGITQSPKYLFRKEGQNVTLSCEQNLNHDAMYWYRQDPGQGLRLIYYSQIVNDFQKGDIAEGYSVSREKKESFPLTVTSAQKNPTAFYLCASSEHRGQETQYFGPGTRLLVL.

The J gene is TRBJ2-1, the V gene TRBV2, with 7 bases fitting TRBD2. There are 17 residues in the CDR3. The germline V gene encodes CDR1 SNHLY and CDR2 FYNNEI. V lost 5 bases and J lost 4; bases outside the gene matches: 14. Here the CDR3 reads CASSRPAAGEVYNEQFF. As DNA, the CDR3 is TGTGCCAGCAGTAGGCCGGCGGCGGGAGAGGTTTACAATGAGCAGTTCTTC.

The chain uses TRBV5-5 and TRBJ2-1, with TRBD2 matching over 8 bases. Germline V CDR1 and CDR2: SGHKS, YYEKEE (reference sequence). Trimming at V came to 3 bases and at J to 7 bases, leaving 15 bases not matched to a gene. This CDR3 spans 17 amino acids. This chain's CDR3 is CASSYEYLGGGSNEQFF. CDR3 nucleotides: TGTGCCAGCAGCTACGAGTATCTGGGCGGGGGGTCAAATGAGCAGTTCTTC.

The V call is TRBV6-5, the J call TRBJ1-2; no reliable D call. Deletions cut 6 bases from V and 0 bases from J, with 11 bases between. The CDR3 contains 14 residues. The germline V gene has CDR1 MNHEY and CDR2 SVGAGI. For the CDR3, the DNA is TGTGCCAGCAGACAAAGCGGAGCTAACTATGGCTACACCTTC. Translated, it gives CASRQSGANYGYTF.

J is TRBJ2-2 and V is TRBV24-1; no firm D call. Germline CDR1 is KGHDR and CDR2 is SFDVKD. The CDR3 sequence is 14 residues long. V lost 2 bases and J lost 4, with 7 bases in between. Here the CDR3 reads CATSDSRVTGELFF. The CDR3 bases are TGTGCCACCAGTGATTCCCGCGTCACCGGGGAGCTGTTTTTT.

This chain joins TRBV10-3 and TRBJ1-2, with 11 bases lining up with TRBD1. The CDR3 is 16 residues long. Germline trimming cut 8 bases from V and 4 bases from J; bases unmatched to any gene: 12. Germline values: CDR1 ENHRY, CDR2 SYGVKD. As DNA, the CDR3 is TGTGCCATCTCTTCCACCGGGACAGGGGGTGCCTATGGCTACACCTTC. Protein product: CAISSTGTGGAYGYTF.